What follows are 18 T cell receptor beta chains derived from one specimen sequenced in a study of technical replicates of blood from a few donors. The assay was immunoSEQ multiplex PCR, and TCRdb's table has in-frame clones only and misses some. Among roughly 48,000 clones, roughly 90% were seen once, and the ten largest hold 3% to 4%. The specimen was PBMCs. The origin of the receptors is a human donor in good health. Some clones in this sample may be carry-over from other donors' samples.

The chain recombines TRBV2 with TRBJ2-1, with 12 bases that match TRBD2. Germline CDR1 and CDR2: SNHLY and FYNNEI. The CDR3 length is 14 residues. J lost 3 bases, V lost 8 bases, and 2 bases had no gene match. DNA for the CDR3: TGTGCCAGCCGGACTAGCGGGGTCTACAATGAGCAGTTCTTC. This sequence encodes CASRTSGVYNEQFF.

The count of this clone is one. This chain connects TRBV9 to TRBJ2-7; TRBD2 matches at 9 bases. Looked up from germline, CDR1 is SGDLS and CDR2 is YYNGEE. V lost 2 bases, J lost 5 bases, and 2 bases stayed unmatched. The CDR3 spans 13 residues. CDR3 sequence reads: CASSVGLANEQYF. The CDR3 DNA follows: TGTGCCAGCAGCGTGGGACTAGCCAACGAGCAGTACTTC.

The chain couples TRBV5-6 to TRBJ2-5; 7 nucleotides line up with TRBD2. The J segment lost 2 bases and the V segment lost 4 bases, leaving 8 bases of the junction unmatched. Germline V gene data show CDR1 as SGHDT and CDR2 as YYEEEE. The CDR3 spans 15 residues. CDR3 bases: TGTGCCAGCAGCGCGACCGGGACTAAACAAGAGACCCAGTACTTC. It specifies CASSATGTKQETQYF.

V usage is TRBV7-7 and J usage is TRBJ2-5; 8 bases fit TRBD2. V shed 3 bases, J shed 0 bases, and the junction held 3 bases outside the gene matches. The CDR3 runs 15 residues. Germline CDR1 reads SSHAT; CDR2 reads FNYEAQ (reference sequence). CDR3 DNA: TGTGCCAGCAGCTTGGGCGGGGGGTACCAAGAGACCCAGTACTTC. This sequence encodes CASSLGGGYQETQYF.

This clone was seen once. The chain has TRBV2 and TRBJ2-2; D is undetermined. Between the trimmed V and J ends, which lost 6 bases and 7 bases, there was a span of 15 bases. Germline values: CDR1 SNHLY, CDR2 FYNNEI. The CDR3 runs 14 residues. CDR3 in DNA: TGTGCCAGCAGACCCAGAACCAACTACGGGGAGCTGTTTTTT. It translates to CASRPRTNYGELFF.

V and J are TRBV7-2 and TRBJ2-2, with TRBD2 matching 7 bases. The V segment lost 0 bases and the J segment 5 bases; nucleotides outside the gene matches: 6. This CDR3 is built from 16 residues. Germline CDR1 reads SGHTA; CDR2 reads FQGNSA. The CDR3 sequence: CASSLAAGRGTGELFF. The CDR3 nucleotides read TGTGCCAGCAGCTTAGCGGCGGGGCGGGGGACCGGGGAGCTGTTTTTT.

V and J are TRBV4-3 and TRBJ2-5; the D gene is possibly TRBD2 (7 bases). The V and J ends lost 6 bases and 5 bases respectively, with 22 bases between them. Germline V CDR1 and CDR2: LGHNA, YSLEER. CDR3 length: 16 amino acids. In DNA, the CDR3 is TGCGCCAGCAGTCGGGGGGACATCTCCCGGCTGGAGACCCAGTACTTC. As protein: CASSRGDISRLETQYF.

The CDR3 DNA reads TGTGCCAGCAGCGGCAGGGGGAATGAGCAGTTCTTC. Translation: CASSGRGNEQFF. This rearrangement joins TRBV7-9 to TRBJ2-1, with 7 bases identical to TRBD1. This CDR3 is 12 amino acids long. Trimming at V came to 5 bases and at J to 7 bases, leaving 2 bases not matched to a gene. CDR1 is SEHNR and CDR2 is FQNEAQ in the germline V gene (reference sequence).

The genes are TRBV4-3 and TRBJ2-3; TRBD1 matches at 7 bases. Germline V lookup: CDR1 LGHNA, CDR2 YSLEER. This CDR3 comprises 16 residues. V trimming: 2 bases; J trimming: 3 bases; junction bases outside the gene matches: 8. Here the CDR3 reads CASSQFRGGPTDTQYF. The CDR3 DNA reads TGCGCCAGCAGCCAATTCCGAGGGGGCCCAACAGATACGCAGTATTTT.

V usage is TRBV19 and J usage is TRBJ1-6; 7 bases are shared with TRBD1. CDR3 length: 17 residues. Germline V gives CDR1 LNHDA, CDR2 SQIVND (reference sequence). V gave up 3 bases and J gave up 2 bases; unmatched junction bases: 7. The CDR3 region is CASSMEAGGPYNSPLHF. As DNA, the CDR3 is TGTGCCAGTAGTATGGAGGCAGGGGGGCCCTATAATTCACCCCTCCACTTT.

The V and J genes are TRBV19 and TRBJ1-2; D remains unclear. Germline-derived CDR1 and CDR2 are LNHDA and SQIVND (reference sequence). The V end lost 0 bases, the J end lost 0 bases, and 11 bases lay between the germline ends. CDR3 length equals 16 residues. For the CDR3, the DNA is TGTGCCAGTAGTATAGATCTTGGCGGAGCTAACTATGGCTACACCTTC. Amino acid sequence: CASSIDLGGANYGYTF.

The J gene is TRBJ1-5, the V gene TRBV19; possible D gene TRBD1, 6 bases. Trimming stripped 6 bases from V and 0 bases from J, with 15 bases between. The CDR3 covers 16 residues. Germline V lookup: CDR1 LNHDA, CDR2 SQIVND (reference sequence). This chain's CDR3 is CASSRGTYYSNQPQHF. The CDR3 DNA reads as TGTGCCAGTAGCCGTGGGACATACTATAGCAATCAGCCCCAGCATTTT. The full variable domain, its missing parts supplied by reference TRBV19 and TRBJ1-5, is DGGITQSPKYLFRKEGQNVTLSCEQNLNHDAMYWYRQDPGQGLRLIYYSQIVNDFQKGDIAEGYSVSREKKESFPLTVTSAQKNPTAFYLCASSRGTYYSNQPQHFGDGTRLSIL.

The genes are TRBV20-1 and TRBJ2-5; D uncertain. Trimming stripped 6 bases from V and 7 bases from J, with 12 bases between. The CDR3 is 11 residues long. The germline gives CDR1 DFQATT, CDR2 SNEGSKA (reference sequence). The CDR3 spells CSAQASGTQYF. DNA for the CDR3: TGCAGTGCCCAGGCCTCCGGGACCCAGTACTTC.

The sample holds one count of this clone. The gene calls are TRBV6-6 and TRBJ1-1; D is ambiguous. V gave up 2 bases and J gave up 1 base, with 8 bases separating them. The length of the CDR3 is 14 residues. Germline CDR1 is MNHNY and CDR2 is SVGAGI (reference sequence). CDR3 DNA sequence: TGTGCCAGCAGTTACGGAGAGAAGAACACTGAAGCTTTCTTT. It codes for CASSYGEKNTEAFF.

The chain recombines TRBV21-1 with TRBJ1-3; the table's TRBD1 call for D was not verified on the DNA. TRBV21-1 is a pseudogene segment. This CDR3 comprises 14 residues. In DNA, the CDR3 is TGTGCCAGCAGGGACAGGGACTCTGGAAACACCATATATTTT. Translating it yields CASRDRDSGNTIYF.

The CDR3 is CASSHLGNGQNTEAFF. Written as DNA, the CDR3 is TGTGCCAGCAGCCATCTCGGGAACGGGCAGAACACTGAAGCTTTCTTT. The chain employs TRBV4-2 and TRBJ1-1; unclear D gene. This CDR3 is 16 amino acids long. Germline CDR1 is LGHNA and CDR2 is YNFKEQ. Trimming cost V 3 bases and J 1 base, with 15 bases left between them.

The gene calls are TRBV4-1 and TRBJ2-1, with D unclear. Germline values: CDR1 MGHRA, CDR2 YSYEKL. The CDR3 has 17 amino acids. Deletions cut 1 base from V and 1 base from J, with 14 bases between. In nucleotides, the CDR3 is TGCGCCAGCAGCCAAGTCGACTTGGGTCTTTCCTACAATGAGCAGTTCTTC. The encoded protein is CASSQVDLGLSYNEQFF.

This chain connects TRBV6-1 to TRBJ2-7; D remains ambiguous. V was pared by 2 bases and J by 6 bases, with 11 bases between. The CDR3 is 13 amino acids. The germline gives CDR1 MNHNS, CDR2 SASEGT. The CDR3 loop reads CASSEPGASEQYF. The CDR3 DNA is TGTGCCAGCAGTGAACCGGGTGCCTCCGAGCAGTACTTC.